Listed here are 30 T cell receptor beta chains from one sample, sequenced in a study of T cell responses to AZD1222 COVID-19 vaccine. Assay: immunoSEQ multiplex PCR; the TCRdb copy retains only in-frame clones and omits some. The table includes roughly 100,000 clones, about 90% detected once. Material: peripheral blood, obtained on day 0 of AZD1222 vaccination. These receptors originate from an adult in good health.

The CDR3 is CASSLRRTGVTGELFF. The CDR3 coding sequence is TGTGCCAGCAGCTTACGTCGGACAGGGGTCACCGGGGAGCTGTTTTTT. The V and J genes are TRBV7-8 and TRBJ2-2, with 9 bases matching TRBD1. CDR1 SGHVS and CDR2 FQNEAQ come from the germline V gene. V dropped 2 bases and J dropped 4; count of bases not matched to a gene: 5. There are 16 residues in the CDR3.

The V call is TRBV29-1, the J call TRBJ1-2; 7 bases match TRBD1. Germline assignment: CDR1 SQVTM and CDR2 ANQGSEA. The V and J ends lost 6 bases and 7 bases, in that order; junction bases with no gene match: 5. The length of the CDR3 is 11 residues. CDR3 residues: CSVNRGGGYTF. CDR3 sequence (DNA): TGCAGCGTGAACAGGGGCGGTGGCTACACCTTC. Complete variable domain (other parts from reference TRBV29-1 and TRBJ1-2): SAVISQKPSRDICQRGTSLTIQCQVDSQVTMMFWYRQQPGQSLTLIATANQGSEATYESGFVIDKFPISRPNLTFSTLTVSNMSPEDSSIYLCSVNRGGGYTFGSGTRLTVV.

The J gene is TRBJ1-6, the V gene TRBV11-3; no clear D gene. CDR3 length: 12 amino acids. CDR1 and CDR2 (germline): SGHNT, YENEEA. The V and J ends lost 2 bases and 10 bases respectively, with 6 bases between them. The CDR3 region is CASSLPPSPLHF. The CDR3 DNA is TGTGCCAGCAGCTTACCGCCGTCACCCCTCCACTTT.

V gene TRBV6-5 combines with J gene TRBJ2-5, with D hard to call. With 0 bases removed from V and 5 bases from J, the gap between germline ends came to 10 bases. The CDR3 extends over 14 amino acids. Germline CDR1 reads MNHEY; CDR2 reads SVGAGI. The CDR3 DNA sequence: TGTGCCAGCAGTTACTCCCTGGGTTCGGAGACCCAGTACTTC. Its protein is CASSYSLGSETQYF.

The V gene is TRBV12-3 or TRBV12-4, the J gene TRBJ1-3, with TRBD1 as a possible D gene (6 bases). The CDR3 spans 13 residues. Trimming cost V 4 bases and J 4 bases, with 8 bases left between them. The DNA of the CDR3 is TGTGCCAGCAGTTCTGACAGGGGAAACACCATATATTTT. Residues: CASSSDRGNTIYF.

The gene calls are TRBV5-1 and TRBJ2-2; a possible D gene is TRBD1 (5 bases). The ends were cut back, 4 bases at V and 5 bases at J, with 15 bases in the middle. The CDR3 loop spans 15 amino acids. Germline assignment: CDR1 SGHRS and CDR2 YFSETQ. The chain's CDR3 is CASSLIERGTGELFF. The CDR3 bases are TGCGCCAGCAGCCTGATTGAAAGGGGTACCGGGGAGCTGTTTTTT.

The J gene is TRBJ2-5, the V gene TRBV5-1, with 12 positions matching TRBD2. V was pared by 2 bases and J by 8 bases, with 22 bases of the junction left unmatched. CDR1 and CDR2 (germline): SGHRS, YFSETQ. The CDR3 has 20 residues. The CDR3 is CASSLLSTTSGGPDLRTQYF. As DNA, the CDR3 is TGCGCCAGCAGCTTACTTTCGACGACTAGCGGGGGACCCGATTTGAGAACCCAGTACTTC.

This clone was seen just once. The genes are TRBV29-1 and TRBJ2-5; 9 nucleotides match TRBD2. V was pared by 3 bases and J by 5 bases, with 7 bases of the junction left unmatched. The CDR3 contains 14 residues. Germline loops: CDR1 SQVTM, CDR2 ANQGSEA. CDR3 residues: CSVDLAGPGETQYF. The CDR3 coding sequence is TGCAGCGTTGACCTAGCGGGGCCAGGGGAGACCCAGTACTTC.

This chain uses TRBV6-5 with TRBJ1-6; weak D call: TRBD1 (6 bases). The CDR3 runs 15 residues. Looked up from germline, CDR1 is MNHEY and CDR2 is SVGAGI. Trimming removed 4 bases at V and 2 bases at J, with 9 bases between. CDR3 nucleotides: TGTGCCAGCAGTTTTGGGGGCACCTATAATTCACCCCTCCACTTT. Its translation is CASSFGGTYNSPLHF.

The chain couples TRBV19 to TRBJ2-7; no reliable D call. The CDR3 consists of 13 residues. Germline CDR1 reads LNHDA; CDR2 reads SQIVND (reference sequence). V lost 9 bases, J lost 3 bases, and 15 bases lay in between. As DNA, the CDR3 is TGTGCCAGCCAGAGAGGACCCGGCTACGAGCAGTACTTC. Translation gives CASQRGPGYEQYF.

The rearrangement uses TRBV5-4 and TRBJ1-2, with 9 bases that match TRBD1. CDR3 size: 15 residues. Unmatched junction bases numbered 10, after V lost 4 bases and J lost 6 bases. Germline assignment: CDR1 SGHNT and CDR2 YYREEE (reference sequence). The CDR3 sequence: CASSNPRQGVHGYTF. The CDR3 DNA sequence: TGTGCCAGCAGCAACCCGAGACAGGGGGTTCATGGCTACACCTTC.

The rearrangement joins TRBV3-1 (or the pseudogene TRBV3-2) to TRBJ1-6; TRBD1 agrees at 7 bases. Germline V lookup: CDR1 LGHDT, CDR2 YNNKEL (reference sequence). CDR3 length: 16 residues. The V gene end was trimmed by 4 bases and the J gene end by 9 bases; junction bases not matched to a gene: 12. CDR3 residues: CASSPTLGGAGSPLHF. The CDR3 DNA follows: TGTGCCAGCAGCCCAACCCTAGGGGGCGCAGGTTCACCCCTCCACTTT.

CDR3 sequence (DNA): TGTGCCAGCAGTGACACGCTTCCCAGGGGATTCGTCTACGAGCAGTACTTC. Protein: CASSDTLPRGFVYEQYF. The chain combines TRBV6-4 with TRBJ2-7, with D possibly TRBD1 on 6 matching bases. V gave up 2 bases and J gave up 3 bases, with 20 bases separating them. Germline V gene data show CDR1 as MRHNA and CDR2 as SNTAGT. This CDR3 has 17 amino acids.

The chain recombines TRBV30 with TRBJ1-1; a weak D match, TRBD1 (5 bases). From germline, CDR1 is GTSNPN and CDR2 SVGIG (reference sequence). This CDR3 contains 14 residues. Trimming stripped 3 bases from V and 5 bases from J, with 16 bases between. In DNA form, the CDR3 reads TGTGCCTGGAGACCAACCGACAGATGGACTGAAGCTTTCTTT. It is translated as CAWRPTDRWTEAFF.

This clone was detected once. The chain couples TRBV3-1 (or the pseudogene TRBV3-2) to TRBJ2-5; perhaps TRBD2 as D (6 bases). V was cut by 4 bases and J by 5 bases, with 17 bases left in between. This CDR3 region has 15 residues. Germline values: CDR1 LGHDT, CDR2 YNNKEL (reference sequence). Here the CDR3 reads CASSRAGGLEETQYF. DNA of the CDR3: TGTGCCAGCAGCCGCGCCGGGGGTCTTGAGGAGACCCAGTACTTC.

Written as DNA, the CDR3 is TGTGCCAGCAGTTACGGGACTAGCGGGGGGGCAGAGACCCAGTACTTC. This codes for CASSYGTSGGAETQYF. The chain is built from TRBV6-5 and TRBJ2-5; TRBD2 aligns across 16 bases. The CDR3 covers 16 residues. The trim removed 2 bases at V and 4 bases at J, leaving 1 base unmatched. From germline, CDR1 is MNHEY and CDR2 SVGAGI.

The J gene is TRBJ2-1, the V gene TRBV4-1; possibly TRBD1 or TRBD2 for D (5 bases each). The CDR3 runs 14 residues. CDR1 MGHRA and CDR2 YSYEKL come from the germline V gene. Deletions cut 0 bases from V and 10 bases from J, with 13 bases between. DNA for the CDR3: TGCGCCAGCAGCCAAGATTTGGGACGGCGAGAGCAGTTCTTC. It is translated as CASSQDLGRREQFF.

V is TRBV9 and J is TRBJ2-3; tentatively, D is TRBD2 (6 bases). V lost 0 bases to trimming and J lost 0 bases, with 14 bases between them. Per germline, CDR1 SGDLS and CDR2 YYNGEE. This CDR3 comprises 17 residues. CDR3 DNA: TGTGCCAGCAGCGTAGACCCACGGGCGGGGAGCACAGATACGCAGTATTTT. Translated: CASSVDPRAGSTDTQYF.

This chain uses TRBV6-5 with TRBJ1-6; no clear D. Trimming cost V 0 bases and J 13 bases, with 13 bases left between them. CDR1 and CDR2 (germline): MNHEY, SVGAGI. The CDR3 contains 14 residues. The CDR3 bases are TGTGCCAGCAGTTACTCGGGCGAGGTTAGTCCCCTCCACTTT. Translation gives CASSYSGEVSPLHF.

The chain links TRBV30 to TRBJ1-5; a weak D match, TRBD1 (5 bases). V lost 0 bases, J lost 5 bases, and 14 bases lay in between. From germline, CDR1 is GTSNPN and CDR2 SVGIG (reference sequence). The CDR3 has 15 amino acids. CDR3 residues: CAWSVQAPVHQPQHF. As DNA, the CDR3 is TGTGCCTGGAGTGTACAGGCCCCGGTGCATCAGCCCCAGCATTTT.

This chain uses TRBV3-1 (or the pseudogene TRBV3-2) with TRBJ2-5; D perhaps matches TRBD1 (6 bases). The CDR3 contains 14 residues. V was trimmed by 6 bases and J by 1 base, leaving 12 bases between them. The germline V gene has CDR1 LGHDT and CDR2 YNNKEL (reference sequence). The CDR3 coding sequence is TGTGCCAGCAGACCTACAGGGCTCCAAGAGACCCAGTACTTC. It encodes CASRPTGLQETQYF.

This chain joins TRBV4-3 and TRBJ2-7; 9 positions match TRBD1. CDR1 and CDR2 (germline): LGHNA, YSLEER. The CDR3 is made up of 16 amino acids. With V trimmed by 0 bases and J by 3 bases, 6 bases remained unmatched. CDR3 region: CASSQDLRDRVYEQYF. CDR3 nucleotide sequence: TGCGCCAGCAGCCAAGATTTGCGGGACAGGGTCTACGAGCAGTACTTC.

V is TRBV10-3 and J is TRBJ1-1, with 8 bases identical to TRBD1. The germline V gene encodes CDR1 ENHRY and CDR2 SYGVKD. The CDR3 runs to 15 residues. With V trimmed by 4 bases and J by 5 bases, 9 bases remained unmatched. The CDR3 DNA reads TGTGCCATCAGTGGGACAGGGAGGAGAGGTACTGAAGCTTTCTTT. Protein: CAISGTGRRGTEAFF.

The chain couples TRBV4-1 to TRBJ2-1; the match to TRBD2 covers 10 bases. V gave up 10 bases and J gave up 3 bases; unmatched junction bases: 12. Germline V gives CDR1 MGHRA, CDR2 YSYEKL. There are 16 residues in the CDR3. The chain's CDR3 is CATGGPLAGDYNEQFF. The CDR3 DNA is TGCGCCACCGGTGGCCCTCTAGCGGGGGACTACAATGAGCAGTTCTTC.

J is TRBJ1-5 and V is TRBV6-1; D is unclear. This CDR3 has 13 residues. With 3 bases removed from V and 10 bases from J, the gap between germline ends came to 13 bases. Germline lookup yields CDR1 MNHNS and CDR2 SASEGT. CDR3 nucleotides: TGTGCCAGCAGTGACAGGTGGGAACGACCCCAGCATTTT. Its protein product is CASSDRWERPQHF.

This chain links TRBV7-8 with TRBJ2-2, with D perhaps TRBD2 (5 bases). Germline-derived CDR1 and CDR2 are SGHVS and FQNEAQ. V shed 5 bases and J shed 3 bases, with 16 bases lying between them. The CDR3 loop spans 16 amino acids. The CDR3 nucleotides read TGTGCCAGCAGCGACCGCGGGCACTTGCACACCGGGGAGCTGTTTTTT. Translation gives CASSDRGHLHTGELFF.

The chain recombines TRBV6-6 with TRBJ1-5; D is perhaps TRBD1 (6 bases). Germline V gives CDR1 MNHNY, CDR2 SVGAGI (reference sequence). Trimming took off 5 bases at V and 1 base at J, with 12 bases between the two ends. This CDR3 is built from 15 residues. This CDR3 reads CASSVQGGSNQPQHF. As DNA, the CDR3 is TGTGCCAGCAGTGTACAGGGAGGAAGCAATCAGCCCCAGCATTTT.

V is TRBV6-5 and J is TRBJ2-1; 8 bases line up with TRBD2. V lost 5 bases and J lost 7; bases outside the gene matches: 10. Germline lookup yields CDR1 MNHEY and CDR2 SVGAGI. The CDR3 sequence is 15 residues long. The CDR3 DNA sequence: TGTGCCAGCAGTCGAACTAGCGGCGGAGCTAATGAGCAGTTCTTC. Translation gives CASSRTSGGANEQFF.

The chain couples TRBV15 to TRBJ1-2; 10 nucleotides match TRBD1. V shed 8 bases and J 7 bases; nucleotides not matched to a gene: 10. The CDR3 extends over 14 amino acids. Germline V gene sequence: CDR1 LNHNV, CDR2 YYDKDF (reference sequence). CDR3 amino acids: CATRLDRGRPGYTF. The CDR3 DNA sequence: TGTGCCACCCGCCTCGACAGGGGGCGACCTGGCTACACCTTC.

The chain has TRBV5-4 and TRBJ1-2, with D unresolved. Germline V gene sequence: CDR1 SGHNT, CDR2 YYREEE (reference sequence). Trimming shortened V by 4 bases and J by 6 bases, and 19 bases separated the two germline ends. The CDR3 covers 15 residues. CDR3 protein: CASSLAVSGDDGYTF. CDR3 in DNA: TGTGCCAGCAGCCTGGCGGTCTCTGGGGATGATGGCTACACCTTC. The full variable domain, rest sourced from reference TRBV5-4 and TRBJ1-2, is ETGVTQSPTHLIKTRGQQVTLRCSSQSGHNTVSWYQQALGQGPQFIFQYYREEENGRGNFPPRFSGLQFPNYSSELNVNALELDDSALYLCASSLAVSGDDGYTFGSGTRLTVV.